The text below deals with one T cell receptor beta chain. Its target is not known. These data come from a study of shared clonotypes between healthy human individuals. Study background: Per donor, three plates held CD4 naive cells, three held CD4 memory, two held CD8 naive and one held CD8 memory. Regarding the study as a whole: About 5% of naive CD4 clonotypes were shared across four donors.

Sorted-subset replicate PCRs used roughly 220 ng DNA, approximately 33,000 T cell genomes. TCRdb's table, derived via immunoSEQ multiplex PCR, lists solely in-frame clones and lacks some. The data contain over a million clones, approximately 98% of them singletons. The germline V gene encodes CDR1 SSHAT and CDR2 FNYEAQ (reference sequence). The CDR3 is 17 residues long. V lost 5 bases and J 0 bases, leaving 17 bases between the germline ends. The chain carries TRBV7-7 and TRBJ2-1; unclear D gene. The sequence was collected from a man under 40 in good health. Sequencing input: naive CD4+ T cells sorted from blood. The subset was: CD45RA+ positively selected. This chain's CDR3 is CASSPYSAESSYNEQFF. DNA of the CDR3: TGTGCCAGCAGCCCGTATTCTGCGGAAAGCTCCTACAATGAGCAGTTCTTC.